These T cell receptor beta chains were read from a single sample in a study of cytomegalovirus exposure and HLA in healthy donors. TCRdb keeps only in-frame clones here, not all; method: immunoSEQ multiplex PCR. Among fewer than 85,000 clones listed, around 78% were seen once. Sequencing was performed on PBMCs. Source of these receptors: a man in his forties or fifties in good health and CMV-seronegative. Both conserved end residues are part of each CDR3. D genes are given only for firm matches. Clone size is given for some rows only: seen once, a few or many times, or a class if the clone is expanded.

d_call | j_call | clone_size | v_call | cdr3_nt | cdr3_aa
NA | TRBJ1-5 | NA | TRBV2 | TGTGCCAGCCAAAGGGACATCGATCAGCCCCAGCATTTT | CASQRDIDQPQHF
NA | TRBJ1-5 | NA | TRBV10-3 | TGTGCCATCAGTGCGGAGGGGAATCAGCCCCAGCATTTT | CAISAEGNQPQHF
NA | TRBJ1-1 | NA | TRBV5-4 | TGTGCCAGCAGCTTGGGGTCCTATGGAGGGAACACTGAAGCTTTCTTT | CASSLGSYGGNTEAFF
NA | TRBJ1-3 | NA | TRBV6-6 | TGTGCCAGCAGCACTGCGGACACTGGAAACACCATATATTTT | CASSTADTGNTIYF
NA | TRBJ2-2 | NA | TRBV4-3 | TGCGCCAGCAGCCAACTGGCGGGGAACACCGGGGAGCTGTTTTTT | CASSQLAGNTGELFF
TRBD1 | TRBJ2-1 | NA | TRBV5-1 | TGCGCCAGCAGCATACCGGACAGGGTCGATGAGCAGTTCTTC | CASSIPDRVDEQFF
NA | TRBJ2-7 | NA | TRBV6-1 | TGTGCCAGCAGTGAAATGGAGGCAGGCCGGGACGAGCAGTACTTC | CASSEMEAGRDEQYF
NA | TRBJ2-5 | once | TRBV7-3 | TGTGCCAGCAGCTTAACGGCAACACAAGAGACCCAGTACTTC | CASSLTATQETQYF
NA | TRBJ1-3 | few | TRBV13 | TGTGCCAGCAGTACCGAGAGTGGAAACACCATATATTTT | CASSTESGNTIYF
NA | TRBJ1-5 | few | TRBV20-1 | TGCAGTGCGGGGCTGGGGCCCCAGCATTTT | CSAGLGPQHF
TRBD1 | TRBJ1-2 | NA | TRBV28 | TGTGCCAGCACCCTGGGCCCAGGGGGAAACTATGGCTACACCTTC | CASTLGPGGNYGYTF
NA | TRBJ1-2 | NA | TRBV2 | TGTGCCAGCAGTACCCAGACAGGCCACTATGGCTACCCCTTC | CASSTQTGHYGYPF
TRBD1 | TRBJ1-5 | NA | TRBV4-2 | TGTGCCAGCAGCCAAGCGGGACAGGGTAGCAATCAGCCCCAGCATTTT | CASSQAGQGSNQPQHF
NA | TRBJ2-7 | NA | TRBV18 | TGTGCCAGCTCACCAATGACAGGTTCTTCCTACGAGCAGTACTTC | CASSPMTGSSYEQYF
NA | TRBJ1-2 | NA | TRBV6-5 | TGTGCCAGCAGGAGGAACTATGGCTACACCTTC | CASRRNYGYTF
NA | TRBJ1-1 | NA | TRBV5-1 | TGCGCCAGCAGCTTGGTCCCAGACACTGAAGCTTTCTTT | CASSLVPDTEAFF
TRBD1 | TRBJ1-1 | once | TRBV19 | TGTGCCAGTACCTCAAGGACAGGGGCTAACACTGAAGCTTTCTTT | CASTSRTGANTEAFF
NA | TRBJ2-3 | NA | TRBV18 | TGTGCCAGCTCACCAACGGTAACCTTCACAGATACGCAGTATTTT | CASSPTVTFTDTQYF
TRBD1 | TRBJ2-7 | NA | TRBV5-1 | TGCGCCAGCAGCTTGGAAAACAGGGGGCGCTACGAGCAGTACTTC | CASSLENRGRYEQYF
NA | TRBJ2-2 | NA | TRBV5-4 | TGTGCCAGCAGCTCCCCGACAGGAAGGAACACCGGGGAGCTGTTTTTT | CASSSPTGRNTGELFF
TRBD2 | TRBJ2-2 | NA | TRBV7-7 | TGTGCTAGCAGCTTACTCCCGATTGGGAGGGGCACCGGGGAGCTGTTTTTT | CASSLLPIGRGTGELFF
NA | TRBJ1-1 | NA | TRBV7-2 | TGTGCCAGCAGCCCTAGACAGGAGAACACTGAAGCTTTCTTT | CASSPRQENTEAFF